This T cell receptor beta chain was documented in a study of T cell clones after liver transplantation. The CDR3 contains 15 residues. The germline V gene encodes CDR1 MDHEN and CDR2 SYDVKM. Assay: immunoSEQ multiplex PCR; the TCRdb copy retains only in-frame clones and omits some. The profile shows around 75,000 clones, around 84% of them singletons. A note on this clone: One end of the junction fails to match germline, which may point to a read error.

The chain employs TRBV28 and TRBJ2-7; 10 positions agree with TRBD2. Sequenced here: CD4+ T cells from blood, sampled 48 months after liver transplant. The TCR sequence derives from a human patient who received a liver transplant. The graft donor may account for some of the T cells. The CDR3 region has the DNA TGTGCCAGCGGTTTAAAAGCGGGAGGGCCAAACGAGCAGTACTTC. Amino acid sequence: CASGLKAGGPNEQYF.